What follows describes a single T cell receptor (beta chain). Its antigen is as yet unknown. This record belongs to a study of blood T cells in healthy people across ages. Per germline, CDR1 PRHDT and CDR2 FYEKMQ (reference sequence). The V and J ends lost 3 bases and 4 bases respectively, with 19 bases between them. The CDR3 spans 16 residues. Primers used in a second PCR of about 6 to 11 cycles were a sample-barcoded 5' primer and a J-beta primer mix. TCRdb fed the 5' RACE reads into MiXCR, producing one record per CDR3 protein. The data contain roughly 1,300,000 distinct CDR3 sequences, around 59% of them seen just once; the ten biggest clones take up roughly 6.3%. Study outcomes and limitations: Whereas aged donors had fewer naive CD4+ cells, long-lived donors had more of them and higher diversity. Diversity estimates from one million T cells were considered underestimates. Naive T cell percentage by flow cytometry tracked strongly with beta diversity.

This TCR derives from a man aged 18 to 35 in good health. The sequenced material came from blood. The rearrangement uses TRBV13 and TRBJ2-7; tentative D call: TRBD1 (6 bases). This CDR3 reads CASSFRSRDIGYEQYF. CDR3 bases: TGTGCCAGCAGCTTCCGAAGCCGGGACATTGGGTACGAGCAGTACTTC.